Presented here are 16 T cell receptor beta chains from one specimen sequenced in a study of identical twins (dated by TCRdb to 2016 to 2017). The library relied on 5' RACE. Data came from an Illumina HiSeq 2000. TCRdb reprocessing: public reads trimmed at Q25 with fastp, clones called with MiXCR, in-frame beta chains kept. A single entry per CDR3 protein holds the most common genes and DNA from its merged rows. The sample profile shows hundreds of thousands of distinct CDR3 sequences; 24% of them were found once. The ten most abundant clones make up just under 3% of the sample. The sample was also linked to a second study, of T cells expressing NK-cell markers.

Sequencing input: CD4+ T cells sorted from blood. These receptors were obtained from a woman aged 18-29 years in good health.

This clonotype has a handful of counts. The rearrangement links TRBV12-3 or TRBV12-4 to TRBJ2-7; 8 bases match TRBD1. The CDR3 is 14 residues long. V lost 6 bases and J lost 5; bases outside the gene matches: 9. The CDR3 loop is CASSQDRALHEQYF. The CDR3 DNA follows: TGTGCCAGCAGCCAGGACAGGGCGCTTCACGAGCAGTACTTC.

The CDR3 nucleotides are TGTGCCAGCAGCTTGGCCTCCCAATGGGACACTGAAGCTTTCTTT. Translation: CASSLASQWDTEAFF. The chain recombines TRBV11-2 with TRBJ1-1; unclear D gene. The CDR3 length is 15 residues. Trimming took 3 bases from V and 3 from J, leaving 14 bases between them. Germline CDR1 reads SGHAT; CDR2 reads FQNNGV. The complete variable domain, with remaining parts taken from reference TRBV11-2 and TRBJ1-1, reads EAGVAQSPRYKIIEKRQSVAFWCNPISGHATLYWYQQILGQGPKLLIQFQNNGVVDDSQLPKDRFSAERLKGVDSTLKIQPAKLEDSAVYLCASSLASQWDTEAFFGQGTRLTVV.

This chain joins TRBV20-1 and TRBJ1-1, with a tentative D call TRBD1 (5 bases). The CDR3 has 12 amino acids. V lost 8 bases and J 11 bases, leaving 21 bases between the germline ends. Germline-derived CDR1 and CDR2 are DFQATT and SNEGSKA (reference sequence). The CDR3 loop reads CSTSGSMGEAFF. CDR3 sequence (DNA): TGCAGTACTTCAGGGAGCATGGGCGAGGCTTTCTTT.

The gene calls are TRBV7-9 and TRBJ2-4, with 9 bases fitting TRBD1. Per germline, CDR1 SEHNR and CDR2 FQNEAQ (reference sequence). This CDR3 region has 15 residues. After removal of 5 bases from V and 6 bases from J, the junction contained 8 bases not matched to a gene. The DNA for the CDR3 is TGTGCCAGCAGCCCCCGACAGGGGGTAATAAACATTCAGTACTTC. Translation: CASSPRQGVINIQYF.

This clonotype was observed a few times. This rearrangement joins TRBV7-9 to TRBJ2-1, with a tentative D call TRBD2 (5 bases). This CDR3 spans 14 amino acids. Trimming left V 3 bases short and J 12 bases short, with 18 bases between. Germline V gene data show CDR1 as SEHNR and CDR2 as FQNEAQ (reference sequence). DNA for the CDR3: TGTGCCAGCAGCTTCGAGCGGCTAACCTTCTGGCAGTTCTTC. It encodes CASSFERLTFWQFF.

The rearrangement joins TRBV14 to TRBJ2-3, with 8 bases that match TRBD2. The CDR3 extends over 14 amino acids. The V gene's germline CDR1 is SGHDN and CDR2 FVKESK. V lost 3 bases, J lost 4 bases, and 3 bases stayed unmatched. The CDR3 region has the DNA TGTGCCAGCAGCCAGCTTAGCGGGGCAGATACGCAGTATTTT. Residues: CASSQLSGADTQYF.

This rearrangement joins TRBV5-1 to TRBJ2-7; tentatively, D is TRBD1 or TRBD2 (5 bases each). Germline assignment: CDR1 SGHRS and CDR2 YFSETQ. This CDR3 spans 14 amino acids. The V end was cut by 4 bases, the J end by 0 bases, with 11 bases between. The DNA of the CDR3 is TGCGCCAGCAGCCACCGGGACGGCTCCTACGAGCAGTACTTC. Translating it yields CASSHRDGSYEQYF.

This clonotype was observed a handful of times. The rearrangement uses TRBV10-1 and TRBJ2-7, with D hard to call. Trimming stripped 6 bases from V and 5 bases from J, with 17 bases between. Germline V CDR1 and CDR2: WNHNN, SYGVQD (reference sequence). The CDR3 runs to 14 residues. Here the CDR3 reads CASRLSFRVDEQYF. DNA of the CDR3: TGCGCCAGCAGGCTCTCATTTCGGGTGGACGAGCAGTACTTC.

This chain joins TRBV6-5 and TRBJ2-7; TRBD2 agrees at 7 bases. CDR1 and CDR2 (germline): MNHEY, SVGAGI. The length of the CDR3 is 14 residues. J was trimmed by 6 bases and V by 4 bases; bases with no gene match: 9. The DNA for the CDR3 is TGTGCCAGCAGTTCTTACCTGGGGACTACCGAGCAGTACTTC. This encodes CASSSYLGTTEQYF.

This clonotype was recorded a few times. This CDR3 reads CSARPGQLDYGYTF. CDR3 DNA: TGCAGTGCTAGACCGGGACAGCTCGACTATGGCTACACCTTC. The chain combines TRBV20-1 with TRBJ1-2; 7 bases are a match to TRBD1. Trimming cost V 2 bases and J 3 bases; bases outside gene matches: 6. Germline CDR1 is DFQATT and CDR2 is SNEGSKA (reference sequence). The CDR3 is 14 residues long.

The gene calls are TRBV7-2 and TRBJ2-3; D unclear. Between the trimmed V and J ends, which lost 2 bases and 1 base, there was a span of 7 bases. Germline-derived CDR1 and CDR2 are SGHTA and FQGNSA. CDR3 length: 14 residues. The CDR3 coding sequence is TGTGCCAGCAGCTTATCTCCGCGCACAGATACGCAGTATTTT. The encoded protein is CASSLSPRTDTQYF.

In its sample, this clonotype was seen a few times. V and J are TRBV12-3 or TRBV12-4 and TRBJ2-1; a weak D match, TRBD2 (5 bases). The CDR3 is made up of 13 amino acids. The V and J ends lost 7 bases and 2 bases respectively, with 9 bases between them. The CDR3 loop reads CASTLGTYNEQFF. CDR3 coding DNA: TGTGCCAGCACCCTCGGGACCTACAATGAGCAGTTCTTC.

V usage is TRBV20-1 and J usage is TRBJ2-2; TRBD2 might be the D (6 bases). Trimming pared 6 bases from V and 4 bases from J, leaving 15 bases between. This CDR3 contains 14 residues. CDR1 is DFQATT and CDR2 is SNEGSKA in the germline V gene (reference sequence). The CDR3, as DNA: TGCAGTGCGCCCGGGAGAGGGGCCACCGGGGAGCTGTTTTTT. It codes for CSAPGRGATGELFF.

There are a few counts of this clonotype. The V call is TRBV12-3 or TRBV12-4, the J call TRBJ1-2; the match to TRBD1 covers 7 bases. CDR3 length equals 13 residues. Losses at the gene ends were 6 bases for V and 7 bases for J; bases not matched to a gene: 8. This CDR3 reads CASSRNRGAGYTF. In DNA form, the CDR3 reads TGTGCCAGCAGCAGAAACAGGGGTGCTGGCTACACCTTC.

This clonotype has a handful of counts. The chain recombines TRBV9 with TRBJ2-2, with 7 positions matching TRBD2. CDR3 size: 15 residues. From germline, CDR1 is SGDLS and CDR2 YYNGEE. Trimming took 0 bases from V and 6 from J; bases not matched to a gene: 5. The CDR3 loop is CASSVDPGGPGELFF. In nucleotides, the CDR3 is TGTGCCAGCAGCGTAGACCCGGGAGGTCCCGGGGAGCTGTTTTTT.

This clonotype came up a few times. The gene calls are TRBV7-8 and TRBJ2-6; D gene uncertain. The CDR3 consists of 14 residues. Trimming shortened V by 3 bases and J by 0 bases, and 3 bases separated the two germline ends. CDR1 and CDR2 from the germline V gene are SGHVS and FQNEAQ. CDR3 loop: CASSFISGANVLTF. DNA for the CDR3: TGTGCCAGCAGCTTTATCTCTGGGGCCAACGTCCTGACTTTC.